This T cell receptor (beta chain) was identified during a study of blood T cell repertoires in COVID-19. Study-level information: Sites in the United States, Italy and Spain provided acute and convalescent COVID-19 samples. PBMCs, B-cell-depleted T cells, or T cells provided the cDNA or gDNA that made up the material.

CDR1 SGHRS and CDR2 YFSETQ come from the germline V gene. This CDR3 region has 15 residues. V lost 5 bases to trimming and J lost 7 bases; unmatched junction nucleotides: 9. Original processing methods: Estimated nucleated cell counts came from reference gene primer amplification. The protocol was immunoSEQ multiplex PCR, while the TCRdb copy is restricted to in-frame clones and leaves out a portion. V, J and clone size derive from that table, while D and trimming were established from the DNA sequence. The sample comprises fewer than 50,000 clones, approximately 82% of which are singletons, and 7.5% to 8.5% rests with the top ten.

Material for sequencing was peripheral blood. The rearrangement uses TRBV5-1 and TRBJ2-1; 10 bases map to TRBD2. This receptor was identified in a human donor in a cohort sampled during active COVID-19. Here the CDR3 reads CASREASGRGNEQFF. CDR3 sequence (DNA): TGCGCCAGCAGGGAGGCTAGCGGGAGAGGAAATGAGCAGTTCTTC. Filled out from reference TRBV5-1 and TRBJ2-1, the complete variable domain reads KAGVTQTPRYLIKTRGQQVTLSCSPISGHRSVSWYQQTPGQGLQFLFEYFSETQRNKGNFPGRFSGRQFSNSRSEMNVSTLELGDSALYLCASREASGRGNEQFFGPGTRLTVL.